These 3 T cell receptor beta chains originate from one sample sequenced in a study of T cells in Graves' hyperthyroidism and ophthalmopathy. It was RNA transcripts that yielded the amplified TCR beta CDR3 regions. TCR CDR3 underwent first-round RT-PCR with the HTBI primer set. TCRdb itself ran the multiplex PCR reads through MiXCR, one entry per CDR3 protein. The data contain roughly 720,000 distinct CDR3 sequences, 17% of them singletons. Sequenced input: blood. The receptors originated from a man aged 50-59 years with Graves' hyperthyroidism.

This clonotype was recorded many times. The chain joins TRBV29-1 to TRBJ2-1, with TRBD2 identical over 13 bases. V lost 6 bases to trimming and J lost 7 bases; unmatched junction nucleotides: 12. This CDR3 region has 16 residues. The V gene's germline CDR1 is SQVTM and CDR2 ANQGSEA. This CDR3 is CSVRGGGLAGVNEQFF. The CDR3 DNA follows: TGCAGCGTGCGAGGGGGAGGACTAGCGGGAGTTAATGAGCAGTTCTTC.

This clonotype was picked up many times. The rearrangement uses TRBV12-3 or TRBV12-4 and TRBJ2-5, with 12 positions matching TRBD2. There are 17 residues in the CDR3. With V trimmed by 1 base and J by 1 base, 4 bases remained unmatched. CDR3 sequence: CASSLGLAGGIQETQYF. CDR3 DNA sequence: TGTGCCAGCAGTTTAGGCCTAGCGGGGGGGATCCAAGAGACCCAGTACTTC.

This clonotype was recorded at least ten times. The V gene is TRBV2, the J gene TRBJ1-1; no firm D call. CDR3 length equals 14 residues. Trimming pared 5 bases from V and 3 bases from J, leaving 13 bases between. Germline V lookup: CDR1 SNHLY, CDR2 FYNNEI. For the CDR3, the DNA is TGTGCCAGCAGTCCGATCCAGAGGTACACTGAAGCTTTCTTT. Translation: CASSPIQRYTEAFF.